A selection of T cell receptor beta chains follows, all from one sample in a study of CD8+CD57+ T cells in acquired aplastic anemia. MiXCR was run by TCRdb on the reads, yielding one entry per CDR3 protein. Among around 150,000 distinct CDR3 sequences, around 50% were seen once, and the ten largest hold 2.5% to 3%. The sequencing input was sorted CD4+, CD8+, or CD8+CD57+ T cells (not recorded which) from PBMCs. Receptors were obtained from a human donor with aplastic anemia. CDR3s include the opening cysteine and the closing phenylalanine or tryptophan. The order of the fields is clone size, D gene, J gene, V gene, CDR3 DNA, CDR3 protein. D genes are given only for firm matches. Clone size is given for some rows only: seen once, a few or many times, or a class if the clone is expanded.

clone size: many
D gene: TRBD2
J gene: TRBJ2-3
V gene: TRBV20-1
CDR3 DNA: TGCAGTGTCCTCCGTCCCGCTAGCGGGAGTCCTGATACGCAGTATTTT
CDR3 protein: CSVLRPASGSPDTQYF

clone size: few
D gene: TRBD1
J gene: TRBJ2-3
V gene: TRBV6-4
CDR3 DNA: TGTGCCAGCGGCGACCGGACAGGGCAAGGCCGAGGGGCGCAGTATTTT
CDR3 protein: CASGDRTGQGRGAQYF

clone size: many
D gene: -
J gene: TRBJ1-4
V gene: TRBV7-9
CDR3 DNA: TGTGCCAGCAGCTTAGCGGCAGGGCTTAGTGAAAAACTGTTTTTT
CDR3 protein: CASSLAAGLSEKLFF

clone size: once
D gene: TRBD1
J gene: TRBJ1-2
V gene: TRBV3-1
CDR3 DNA: TGTGCCAGCAGCCTCAGACAGGGATCGCCCGGCTACACCTTC
CDR3 protein: CASSLRQGSPGYTF

clone size: -
D gene: -
J gene: TRBJ2-1
V gene: TRBV5-4
CDR3 DNA: TGTGCCAGCAGCTTGGTCCTCGGACCAACGACGAATGAGCAGTTCTTC
CDR3 protein: CASSLVLGPTTNEQFF

clone size: -
D gene: -
J gene: TRBJ2-3
V gene: TRBV27
CDR3 DNA: TGTGCCAGCAGTTTTTATAGCACAGATACGCAGTATTTT
CDR3 protein: CASSFYSTDTQYF

clone size: -
D gene: -
J gene: TRBJ1-6
V gene: TRBV25-1
CDR3 DNA: TGTGCCAGCAGTACCAAGCAAAATTCACCCCTCCACTTT
CDR3 protein: CASSTKQNSPLHF

clone size: few
D gene: -
J gene: TRBJ1-2
V gene: TRBV20-1
CDR3 DNA: TGCAGTGCTACAATGTCCGGGACATCTAATGGCTACACCTTC
CDR3 protein: CSATMSGTSNGYTF

clone size: many
D gene: TRBD1
J gene: TRBJ2-1
V gene: TRBV14
CDR3 DNA: TGTGCCAGCAGCCGTAAGTCGGGACAGGGCTACAATGAGCAGTTCTTC
CDR3 protein: CASSRKSGQGYNEQFF

clone size: -
D gene: TRBD1
J gene: TRBJ2-2
V gene: TRBV7-8
CDR3 DNA: TGTGCCAGCAGCCAGACAGGGCCCAACACCGGGGAGCTGTTTTTT
CDR3 protein: CASSQTGPNTGELFF

clone size: few
D gene: -
J gene: TRBJ1-1
V gene: TRBV28
CDR3 DNA: TGTGCCAGCAGTTCCAGGACAACAAAGAAAGCTTTCTTT
CDR3 protein: CASSSRTTKKAFF

clone size: many
D gene: -
J gene: TRBJ2-7
V gene: TRBV5-1
CDR3 DNA: TGCGCCAGCAGCTTGTCTAGCTCCTACGAGCAGTACTTC
CDR3 protein: CASSLSSSYEQYF

clone size: -
D gene: -
J gene: TRBJ1-2
V gene: TRBV24-1
CDR3 DNA: TGTGCCACCAGTGATTTATCCAGGAACTATGGCTACACCTTC
CDR3 protein: CATSDLSRNYGYTF

clone size: many
D gene: -
J gene: TRBJ1-2
V gene: TRBV20-1
CDR3 DNA: TGCAGTGCCACAAGGGGGGGGAGAGCCTACGGCTACACCTTC
CDR3 protein: CSATRGGRAYGYTF

clone size: many
D gene: -
J gene: TRBJ2-7
V gene: TRBV20-1
CDR3 DNA: TGCAGTGCTAGGCCTAGGACAGCCCCTTCCGAGCAGTACTTC
CDR3 protein: CSARPRTAPSEQYF

clone size: many
D gene: TRBD1
J gene: TRBJ1-5
V gene: TRBV19
CDR3 DNA: TGTGCCAGTAGTATTCCAGGACAGGGGGCAAGACAGCCCCAGCATTTT
CDR3 protein: CASSIPGQGARQPQHF

clone size: -
D gene: -
J gene: TRBJ2-2
V gene: TRBV11-3
CDR3 DNA: TGTGCCAGCAGCCCCCGGGACCGTGGGACCGGGGAGCTGTTTTTT
CDR3 protein: CASSPRDRGTGELFF

clone size: once
D gene: -
J gene: TRBJ1-1
V gene: TRBV25-1
CDR3 DNA: TGTGCCAGCAGTGAACAAGGGGGAGCTGGAGCTTTCTTT
CDR3 protein: CASSEQGGAGAFF

clone size: many
D gene: TRBD1
J gene: TRBJ2-5
V gene: TRBV7-6
CDR3 DNA: TGTGCCAGCAGCTTACCTTTGGGACAGGGGCAAGAGACCCAGTACTTC
CDR3 protein: CASSLPLGQGQETQYF

clone size: -
D gene: -
J gene: TRBJ2-5
V gene: TRBV9
CDR3 DNA: TGTGCCGGCAGCCTCACGAGGGGGGGTTGGGAGACCCAGTACTTC
CDR3 protein: CAGSLTRGGWETQYF

clone size: once
D gene: TRBD1
J gene: TRBJ1-1
V gene: TRBV20-1
CDR3 DNA: TGCAGTGCCCCGAGGACAGGGAAGACTGAAGCTTTCTTT
CDR3 protein: CSAPRTGKTEAFF

clone size: few
D gene: TRBD1
J gene: TRBJ1-4
V gene: TRBV19
CDR3 DNA: TGTGCCAGTAGTCTTGGACAGGCTGAAAAACTGTTTTTT
CDR3 protein: CASSLGQAEKLFF

clone size: -
D gene: TRBD2
J gene: TRBJ2-3
V gene: TRBV19
CDR3 DNA: TGTGCCAGTAGTACAGGACTAGCGGACACAGATACGCAGTATTTT
CDR3 protein: CASSTGLADTDTQYF

clone size: -
D gene: -
J gene: TRBJ2-7
V gene: TRBV10-3
CDR3 DNA: TGTGCCATCAGTGAGCAGGGTTACGAGCAGTACTTC
CDR3 protein: CAISEQGYEQYF

clone size: many
D gene: TRBD1
J gene: TRBJ2-3
V gene: TRBV19
CDR3 DNA: TGTGCCAGTAGTATTGTGGGGACAGGGGGCGGAGATACGCAGTATTTT
CDR3 protein: CASSIVGTGGGDTQYF

clone size: -
D gene: TRBD2
J gene: TRBJ2-3
V gene: TRBV5-6
CDR3 DNA: TGTGCCAGCAGCTTGGGCCCGGGACTAGCGGGAGAACCCACAGATACGCAGTATTTT
CDR3 protein: CASSLGPGLAGEPTDTQYF

clone size: -
D gene: -
J gene: TRBJ2-3
V gene: TRBV18
CDR3 DNA: TGTGCCAGCTCACCAAATGGCTGGGATACGCAGTATTTT
CDR3 protein: CASSPNGWDTQYF

clone size: few
D gene: TRBD2
J gene: TRBJ2-3
V gene: TRBV30
CDR3 DNA: TGTGCCTGGGCCAGGAGCGGGATACCTAGCACAGATACGCAGTATTTT
CDR3 protein: CAWARSGIPSTDTQYF

clone size: -
D gene: -
J gene: TRBJ1-6
V gene: TRBV7-3
CDR3 DNA: TGTGCCAGCAGCTTATGGACCTCGGAGAATTCACCCCTCCACTTT
CDR3 protein: CASSLWTSENSPLHF

clone size: -
D gene: TRBD2
J gene: TRBJ2-3
V gene: TRBV12-3/TRBV12-4
CDR3 DNA: TGTGCCAGCAGTAGACTAGCGGGAGGTCTCGGCACAGATACGCAGTATTTT
CDR3 protein: CASSRLAGGLGTDTQYF

clone size: -
D gene: TRBD2
J gene: TRBJ2-7
V gene: TRBV2
CDR3 DNA: TGTGCCAGCAGTGTGCTAGCGGGAGGAAGGTACGAGCAGTACTTC
CDR3 protein: CASSVLAGGRYEQYF

clone size: many
D gene: TRBD2
J gene: TRBJ2-7
V gene: TRBV28
CDR3 DNA: TGTGCCAGCAGTCGTTCTAGCGGGGGGGACTACGAGCAGTACTTC
CDR3 protein: CASSRSSGGDYEQYF

clone size: many
D gene: TRBD1
J gene: TRBJ2-7
V gene: TRBV9
CDR3 DNA: TGTGCCAGCAGCGTAGAGTCACAGGGGGAGCAGTACTTC
CDR3 protein: CASSVESQGEQYF

clone size: -
D gene: TRBD2
J gene: TRBJ2-7
V gene: TRBV7-9
CDR3 DNA: TGTGCCAGCAGCCAAATTAGCGGGTACGAGCAGTACTTC
CDR3 protein: CASSQISGYEQYF

clone size: many
D gene: TRBD2
J gene: TRBJ2-3
V gene: TRBV10-3
CDR3 DNA: TGTGCCATCAGCCAGCGGGACCCAGATACGCAGTATTTT
CDR3 protein: CAISQRDPDTQYF

clone size: -
D gene: -
J gene: TRBJ2-2
V gene: TRBV20-1
CDR3 DNA: TGCAGTGTTAGAGATCGCCCCCTCACCAACACCGGGGAGCTGTTTTTT
CDR3 protein: CSVRDRPLTNTGELFF

clone size: -
D gene: -
J gene: TRBJ2-7
V gene: TRBV15
CDR3 DNA: TGTGCCACCAGCGGCGGAGACTCCTACGAGCAGTACTTC
CDR3 protein: CATSGGDSYEQYF

clone size: -
D gene: -
J gene: TRBJ1-3
V gene: TRBV29-1
CDR3 DNA: TGCAGCGTTGCCGTGGGACACGGAGGAAACACCATATATTTT
CDR3 protein: CSVAVGHGGNTIYF

clone size: -
D gene: -
J gene: TRBJ1-1
V gene: TRBV7-2
CDR3 DNA: TGTGCCAGCAGCCAGGAACGGACAGCTTTCTTT
CDR3 protein: CASSQERTAFF

clone size: many
D gene: -
J gene: TRBJ2-5
V gene: TRBV11-3
CDR3 DNA: TGTGCCAGCAGCTCAGACATTCAAGAGACCCAGTACTTC
CDR3 protein: CASSSDIQETQYF

clone size: -
D gene: TRBD2
J gene: TRBJ2-1
V gene: TRBV28
CDR3 DNA: TGTGCCAGCAGTGCCGGGACTACTTACAATGAGCAGTTCTTC
CDR3 protein: CASSAGTTYNEQFF

clone size: many
D gene: TRBD1
J gene: TRBJ1-6
V gene: TRBV27
CDR3 DNA: TGTGCCAGCAGTGTCCGGGACAGGGCTACTTCACCCCTCCACTTT
CDR3 protein: CASSVRDRATSPLHF

clone size: -
D gene: TRBD1
J gene: TRBJ2-1
V gene: TRBV24-1
CDR3 DNA: TGTGCCACCAGTGAGCATGGACAGGTCTACAATGAGCAGTTCTTC
CDR3 protein: CATSEHGQVYNEQFF

clone size: -
D gene: TRBD1
J gene: TRBJ2-5
V gene: TRBV10-3
CDR3 DNA: TGTGCCATCAGAAAGACAGGGGGAGAGACCCAGTACTTC
CDR3 protein: CAIRKTGGETQYF

clone size: many
D gene: TRBD1
J gene: TRBJ2-1
V gene: TRBV5-1
CDR3 DNA: TGCGCCAGCAGCCCCGGGACAGGGTCCGATGAGCAGTTCTTC
CDR3 protein: CASSPGTGSDEQFF

clone size: many
D gene: -
J gene: TRBJ1-6
V gene: TRBV4-1
CDR3 DNA: TGCGCCAGCAGCCAAGATGGTCAGACTTATAATTCACCCCTCCACTTT
CDR3 protein: CASSQDGQTYNSPLHF